This TCR beta chain was recovered during a study of blood T cell repertoires in COVID-19. As for the study in general: The study drew acute and convalescent COVID-19 samples from the United States, Italy and Spain. Sample material is recorded as cDNA or gDNA derived from T cells, B-cell-depleted T cells, or PBMCs.

Sequencing used immunoSEQ multiplex PCR; TCRdb keeps in-frame clones, though not all of them. This sample has under 130,000 clones, with 65% to 90% found just once. Deletions cut 2 bases from V and 2 bases from J, with 16 bases between. From germline, CDR1 is SGHTA and CDR2 FQGNSA. CDR3 length equals 17 residues. Material: peripheral blood. The TCR originated in a man aged 50 to 59 with acute or convalescent COVID-19. The genes are TRBV7-2 and TRBJ2-1, with a weak D call TRBD2 (6 bases). The CDR3, as DNA: TGTGCCAGCAGCTTAAGGGCGACCGGACTAACCTACAATGAGCAGTTCTTC. Its translation: CASSLRATGLTYNEQFF.